The 17 T cell receptor beta chains given below trace back to one sample, sequenced in a study of early T cells in non-severe SARS-CoV-2 infection. TCRdb re-analysed the 5' RACE reads in MiXCR, keeping a single row per CDR3 protein. The sample has approximately 9,900 distinct CDR3 sequences, more than 4.5% seen once. The sample was whole blood. The receptors derive from an adult who was a healthcare worker with PCR-confirmed SARS-CoV-2 infection or an uninfected control (not recorded which).

CDR3 DNA: TGTGCCAGCAGCCGAGGACTAGCTCGTTCTGAGCAGTTCTTC. As protein: CASSRGLARSEQFF. The chain couples TRBV3-1 to TRBJ2-1; 8 bases are a match to TRBD2. The CDR3 contains 14 residues. Germline assignment: CDR1 LGHDT and CDR2 YNNKEL (reference sequence). The J segment lost 9 bases and the V segment lost 4 bases, leaving 8 bases of the junction unmatched.

This clonotype was recorded many times. The V call is TRBV3-1, the J call TRBJ2-3; no clear D gene. The CDR3 is 13 amino acids. Germline V gives CDR1 LGHDT, CDR2 YNNKEL (reference sequence). The germline V and J ends were trimmed by 1 base and 5 bases, with 7 bases remaining between them. DNA for the CDR3: TGTGCCAGCAGCCAAGCGCGAATAGATACGCAGTATTTT. Translated: CASSQARIDTQYF.

This clonotype is categorized as medium-sized (0.01 to 0.1%). The J gene is TRBJ2-1, the V gene TRBV11-2; 13 bases line up with TRBD2. Germline values: CDR1 SGHAT, CDR2 FQNNGV. V shed 2 bases, J shed 8 bases, and the junction held 9 bases outside the gene matches. CDR3 length: 17 residues. Here the CDR3 reads CASSLPTPLAGGYEQFF. CDR3 nucleotides: TGTGCCAGCAGCTTACCGACACCACTAGCGGGAGGGTATGAGCAGTTCTTC.

The J gene is TRBJ2-1, the V gene TRBV12-5; tentative D call: TRBD2 (6 bases). Germline V CDR1 and CDR2: LGHNT, FRNRAP. V gave up 4 bases and J gave up 4 bases, with 11 bases separating them. The CDR3 runs to 14 residues. The CDR3 region has the DNA TGTGCTAGTGGTTCGGGGACTTTTTACAATGAGCAGTTCTTC. It codes for CASGSGTFYNEQFF.

This clonotype is medium-sized in the sample. The V gene is TRBV3-1, the J gene TRBJ2-3; 10 nucleotides align to TRBD2. The CDR3 has 16 residues. The germline V gene has CDR1 LGHDT and CDR2 YNNKEL (reference sequence). The trim removed 1 base at V and 2 bases at J, leaving 3 bases unmatched. The CDR3 nucleotides read TGTGCCAGCAGCCAAGGACTAGCGGGCCCCACAGATACGCAGTATTTT. The encoded protein is CASSQGLAGPTDTQYF.

This clonotype was counted many times. This sequence joins TRBV29-1 and TRBJ2-5, with D maybe TRBD2 (6 bases). CDR1 and CDR2 (germline): SQVTM, ANQGSEA. Between the trimmed V and J ends, which lost 1 base and 4 bases, there was a span of 7 bases. CDR3 size: 12 residues. The CDR3 loop reads CSVEGTTETQYF. The CDR3, as DNA: TGCAGCGTTGAAGGGACTACAGAGACCCAGTACTTC.

The chain has TRBV9 and TRBJ1-1; the D gene is possibly TRBD1 (5 bases). The CDR3 spans 14 residues. V lost 0 bases and J lost 1, with 7 bases in between. Germline V gene data show CDR1 as SGDLS and CDR2 as YYNGEE. CDR3 nucleotide sequence: TGTGCCAGCAGCGTAGATCAGGGGAACACTGAAGCTTTCTTT. This sequence encodes CASSVDQGNTEAFF.

This clonotype was seen many times. This chain uses TRBV6-2 or TRBV6-3 with TRBJ2-3, with 8 positions matching TRBD2. Unmatched junction bases numbered 15, after V lost 8 bases and J lost 5 bases. This CDR3 region has 16 residues. The germline gives CDR1 MNHEY, CDR2 SVGEGT. CDR3 nucleotides: TGTGCCAGCGAGGCGGCGGGAGGTGCCATGGGAGATACGCAGTATTTT. This encodes CASEAAGGAMGDTQYF.

This clonotype ranks as medium-sized. The chain couples TRBV11-3 to TRBJ2-3, with D possibly being TRBD1 or TRBD2 (6 bases each). CDR1 is SGHNT and CDR2 is YENEEA in the germline V gene. V dropped 5 bases and J dropped 3 bases, with 18 bases sitting between them. The CDR3 is 16 residues long. CDR3: CASSPSYPGATDTQYF. The CDR3 DNA is TGTGCCAGCAGCCCCTCCTATCCGGGGGCAACAGATACGCAGTATTTT.

This clonotype is medium-sized within its sample. The chain joins TRBV2 to TRBJ1-2; D is unclear. This CDR3 spans 13 amino acids. CDR1 is SNHLY, CDR2 FYNNEI, per germline. V shed 4 bases and J shed 6 bases, with 12 bases lying between them. The CDR3 DNA reads TGTGCCAGCAGTGGGCCCAGGTCGAATGGCTACACCTTC. Protein sequence: CASSGPRSNGYTF.

This clonotype was seen more than once but under ten times. This rearrangement joins TRBV6-1 to TRBJ2-2; the D is unclear. The germline V gene has CDR1 MNHNS and CDR2 SASEGT. CDR3 length: 16 residues. V dropped 8 bases and J dropped 0 bases, with 16 bases sitting between them. DNA of the CDR3: TGTGCCAGCGGAGCCAGGATACTCGCGAACACCGGGGAGCTGTTTTTT. Its translation: CASGARILANTGELFF.

There are many counts of this clonotype. J is TRBJ2-7 and V is TRBV7-6; a weak D match, TRBD1 (5 bases). CDR3 length: 13 residues. The V gene lost 2 bases and the J gene lost 3 bases, with 8 bases spanning the gap. The germline V gene encodes CDR1 SGHVS and CDR2 FNYEAQ. CDR3 loop: CASSLSQGYEQYV. CDR3 nucleotide sequence: TGTGCCAGCAGCTTAAGTCAGGGCTACGAGCAGTACGTC.

This clonotype is termed medium-sized. V is TRBV12-3 or TRBV12-4 and J is TRBJ2-5, with TRBD1 matching 7 bases. This CDR3 comprises 15 residues. V was pared by 3 bases and J by 3 bases, with 7 bases of the junction left unmatched. The CDR3 DNA is TGTGCCAGCAGTTTCTCCGGGACAGATAAAGAGACCCAGTACTTC. Its protein product is CASSFSGTDKETQYF.

In its sample, this clonotype was seen many times. This chain links TRBV6-6 with TRBJ1-5, with D possibly being TRBD1 (5 bases). The CDR3 has 14 residues. Germline-derived CDR1 and CDR2 are MNHNY and SVGAGI (reference sequence). Trimming stripped 5 bases from V and 3 bases from J, with 11 bases between. The CDR3 here is CASSNVGDNQPQHF. Here the CDR3 DNA reads TGTGCCAGCAGTAACGTGGGGGACAATCAGCCCCAGCATTTT.

This clonotype was seen ten or more times. The chain couples TRBV19 to TRBJ2-1, with D perhaps being TRBD1 or TRBD2 (5 bases each). The CDR3 runs to 15 residues. Deletions cut 1 base from V and 8 bases from J, with 15 bases between. Germline V gene data show CDR1 as LNHDA and CDR2 as SQIVND (reference sequence). CDR3 nucleotides: TGTGCCAGTAGTATAGTCGGGGACCGGGGTGATGAGCAGTTCTTC. Its protein product is CASSIVGDRGDEQFF.

The J gene is TRBJ2-3, the V gene TRBV7-8; TRBD2 matches at 8 bases. The CDR3 length is 15 residues. The V gene end was trimmed by 4 bases and the J gene end by 5 bases; junction bases not matched to a gene: 8. Germline CDR1 is SGHVS and CDR2 is FQNEAQ. DNA of the CDR3: TGTGCCAGCAGCTCCCAGGGACTAGGTGGAGATACGCAGTATTTT. It codes for CASSSQGLGGDTQYF.

This clonotype occurred many times. This chain joins TRBV6-1 and TRBJ2-2, with TRBD2 as a possible D gene (6 bases). CDR1 and CDR2 from the germline V gene are MNHNS and SASEGT. The CDR3 has 13 amino acids. Trimming stripped 7 bases from V and 5 bases from J, with 11 bases between. CDR3 sequence: CASTIGRTGELFF. The CDR3 DNA sequence: TGTGCCAGCACTATAGGGAGGACCGGGGAGCTGTTTTTT.